What follows are 20 T cell receptor beta chains derived from one specimen sequenced in a study of OX40 agonist ivuxolimab in advanced cancers. The method was immunoSEQ multiplex PCR; TCRdb's version includes in-frame clones alone and lacks a portion of them. The table records some 70,000 clones, 88% of them present only once. Sequenced here: CD4+ or CD8+ T cells sorted from blood, sampled in a trial of the OX40 agonist ivuxolimab. The receptors originated from an adult with an advanced solid tumor such as melanoma, head and neck, liver or kidney cancer.

This clone was detected a few times. The J gene is TRBJ1-5, the V gene TRBV2, with D perhaps matching TRBD1 (5 bases). V was trimmed by 5 bases and J by 0 bases, leaving 17 bases between them. The CDR3 is 17 residues long. Germline loops: CDR1 SNHLY, CDR2 FYNNEI. The CDR3 sequence is CASSLMGTDNSNQPQHF. The CDR3 DNA sequence: TGTGCCAGCAGTCTTATGGGGACCGACAATAGCAATCAGCCCCAGCATTTT.

The chain uses TRBV28 and TRBJ2-7, with D tentatively TRBD2 (7 bases). The CDR3 is 14 amino acids. CDR1 and CDR2 (germline): MDHEN, SYDVKM. V shed 2 bases and J shed 2 bases, with 10 bases lying between them. The chain's CDR3 is CASSLEGGAYEQYF. In DNA form, the CDR3 reads TGTGCCAGCAGTTTAGAGGGGGGGGCCTACGAGCAGTACTTC.

The chain links TRBV9 to TRBJ1-5; no firm D call. The CDR3 sequence is 13 residues long. Germline V gene sequence: CDR1 SGDLS, CDR2 YYNGEE. Trimming took off 0 bases at V and 4 bases at J, with 5 bases between the two ends. This CDR3 reads CASSVDENQPQHF. As DNA, the CDR3 is TGTGCCAGCAGCGTAGACGAGAATCAGCCCCAGCATTTT.

This sequence joins TRBV28 and TRBJ1-1, with D tentatively TRBD1 (5 bases). The V and J ends lost 7 bases and 5 bases respectively, with 17 bases between them. This CDR3 region has 14 residues. From germline, CDR1 is MDHEN and CDR2 SYDVKM. The CDR3 sequence: CASTPPGGWTEAFF. The CDR3, as DNA: TGTGCCAGCACCCCACCGGGGGGGTGGACTGAAGCTTTCTTT.

A word on this clone: An end of the junction differs from the germline gene, which may be a read error. The chain uses TRBV19 and TRBJ2-2, with 8 bases lining up with TRBD1. This CDR3 comprises 11 residues. Looked up from germline, CDR1 is LNHDA and CDR2 is SQIVND (reference sequence). Here the CDR3 DNA reads TGCGGGACAGGGAACACCGGGGAGCTGTTTTTT. The encoded protein is CGTGNTGELFF.

This sequence joins TRBV5-4 and TRBJ2-5; 9 bases match TRBD2. The CDR3 runs to 13 residues. The junction had 3 bases not matched to a gene; V was cut back by 5 bases and J by 4 bases. Looked up from germline, CDR1 is SGHNT and CDR2 is YYREEE (reference sequence). The CDR3 sequence is CASRASGTETQYF. In DNA form, the CDR3 reads TGTGCCAGCAGGGCTAGCGGGACAGAGACCCAGTACTTC.

This clone has just one count. The rearrangement joins TRBV9 to TRBJ2-5; D gene unclear. V lost 0 bases and J 2 bases, leaving 5 bases between the germline ends. In germline, CDR1 is SGDLS, CDR2 YYNGEE. The CDR3 sequence is 13 residues long. In nucleotides, the CDR3 is TGTGCCAGCAGCGTAGCAGTACAAGAGACCCAGTACTTC. It is translated as CASSVAVQETQYF.

In this sample, this clone turned up once. The chain joins TRBV19 to TRBJ1-5; D remains ambiguous. The V gene's germline CDR1 is LNHDA and CDR2 SQIVND (reference sequence). V shed 1 base and J shed 4 bases, with 11 bases lying between them. The CDR3 has 15 residues. CDR3 sequence: CASSIVFGGNQPQHF. DNA of the CDR3: TGTGCCAGTAGTATAGTATTCGGCGGGAATCAGCCCCAGCATTTT.

The chain employs TRBV7-2 and TRBJ2-1; 8 bases align to TRBD2. V shed 5 bases, J shed 9 bases, and the junction held 12 bases outside the gene matches. Germline-derived CDR1 and CDR2 are SGHTA and FQGNSA. The CDR3 spans 15 residues. CDR3 residues: CASSRTGLEAREQFF. The DNA of the CDR3 is TGTGCCAGCAGCCGGACGGGACTAGAGGCGCGTGAGCAGTTCTTC.

The chain is built from TRBV6-1 and TRBJ1-1; 10 nucleotides agree with TRBD1. The CDR3 is 17 residues long. Trimming cost V 4 bases and J 4 bases; bases outside gene matches: 12. CDR1 is MNHNS and CDR2 is SASEGT in the germline V gene. The CDR3 sequence: CASSGGRTGGYGTEAFF. DNA for the CDR3: TGTGCCAGCAGTGGGGGTAGGACAGGGGGATATGGCACTGAAGCTTTCTTT.

This clone was seen just once. The chain joins TRBV7-6 to TRBJ2-1; 8 bases match TRBD2. The V segment lost 0 bases and the J segment 8 bases; nucleotides outside the gene matches: 9. Germline V gene data show CDR1 as SGHVS and CDR2 as FNYEAQ. The CDR3 has 16 residues. The CDR3 region has the DNA TGTGCCAGCAGCTTAGCCACAGCGGGAGAATGGGATGAGCAGTTCTTC. This translates into CASSLATAGEWDEQFF.

This clone was observed a single time. This chain uses TRBV19 with TRBJ1-5; D gene ambiguous. The CDR3 consists of 14 residues. CDR1 is LNHDA and CDR2 is SQIVND in the germline V gene (reference sequence). Trimming pared 1 base from V and 4 bases from J, leaving 8 bases between. Here the CDR3 reads CASSIVVSNQPQHF. CDR3 nucleotide sequence: TGTGCCAGTAGTATAGTAGTCAGTAATCAGCCCCAGCATTTT.

The rearrangement uses TRBV2 and TRBJ2-2; 11 bases match TRBD2. The CDR3 has 17 amino acids. The germline CDR1 and CDR2 sequences are SNHLY and FYNNEI. After removal of 7 bases from V and 2 bases from J, the junction contained 9 bases not matched to a gene. The CDR3 DNA sequence: TGTGCCAGCACCATAACTAGCGGGAGATATAACACCGGGGAGCTGTTTTTT. Its protein product is CASTITSGRYNTGELFF.

J is TRBJ2-3 and V is TRBV5-4, with TRBD2 identical over 9 bases. V shed 3 bases, J shed 1 base, and the junction held 6 bases outside the gene matches. This CDR3 contains 16 residues. The V gene's germline CDR1 is SGHNT and CDR2 YYREEE (reference sequence). This chain's CDR3 is CASSSKRGVGTDTQYF. CDR3 bases: TGTGCCAGCAGCTCAAAGCGGGGGGTTGGCACAGATACGCAGTATTTT.

V gene TRBV11-3 combines with J gene TRBJ2-1; 13 bases line up with TRBD2. Trimming at V came to 1 base and at J to 4 bases, leaving 1 base not matched to a gene. Germline-derived CDR1 and CDR2 are SGHNT and YENEEA. CDR3 length equals 16 residues. The CDR3 region is CASSLGGLAGYNEQFF. CDR3 coding DNA: TGTGCCAGCAGCTTAGGGGGACTAGCGGGGTACAATGAGCAGTTCTTC.

The rearrangement uses TRBV6-1 and TRBJ2-3, with TRBD1 as a possible D gene (6 bases). CDR3 length: 15 residues. Trimming took 0 bases from V and 0 from J, leaving 7 bases between them. Germline CDR1 reads MNHNS; CDR2 reads SASEGT. In DNA, the CDR3 is TGTGCCAGCAGTGAAGCGGGGGCTAGCACAGATACGCAGTATTTT. This encodes CASSEAGASTDTQYF.

The chain employs TRBV5-1 and TRBJ1-1; D remains ambiguous. This CDR3 comprises 13 residues. Germline lookup yields CDR1 SGHRS and CDR2 YFSETQ. V was shortened by 0 bases and J by 3 bases, with 6 bases between the two germline ends. CDR3 amino acids: CASSLVGHTEAFF. As DNA, the CDR3 is TGCGCCAGCAGCTTGGTAGGGCACACTGAAGCTTTCTTT.

The rearrangement uses TRBV11-1 and TRBJ2-1, with D unclear. Germline CDR1 is SGHAT and CDR2 is FQDESV (reference sequence). The germline V and J ends were trimmed by 0 bases and 5 bases, with 2 bases remaining between them. This CDR3 is 12 amino acids long. CDR3 residues: CASSLANNEQFF. The CDR3 region has the DNA TGTGCCAGCAGCTTAGCGAACAATGAGCAGTTCTTC.

CDR3 sequence reads: CASSPEPVRVNEQFF. CDR3 coding DNA: TGTGCCAGCAGCCCCGAGCCAGTGAGGGTTAATGAGCAGTTCTTC. The rearrangement uses TRBV27 and TRBJ2-1; a weak D match, TRBD2 (5 bases). The V gene's germline CDR1 is MNHEY and CDR2 SMNVEV (reference sequence). V dropped 6 bases and J dropped 7 bases, with 19 bases sitting between them. The CDR3 is 15 amino acids.

The chain is built from TRBV7-2 and TRBJ2-7; 8 bases agree with TRBD2. CDR1 and CDR2 from the germline V gene are SGHTA and FQGNSA. The V and J ends lost 5 bases and 6 bases, in that order; junction bases with no gene match: 9. The CDR3 totals 14 residues. Here the CDR3 DNA reads TGTGCCAGCAGCCTGGGACTAGTATCTCTCGAGCAGTACTTC. This translates into CASSLGLVSLEQYF.